A selection of T cell receptor beta chains follows, all from one sample in a study of blood T cells in healthy people across ages. MiXCR was run by TCRdb on the 5' RACE reads, yielding one entry per CDR3 protein. The sample consists of about 730,000 distinct CDR3 sequences, about 40% of them appearing once. Sequenced: blood. The receptors come from a woman aged 55-70 years in good health. CDR3s include the opening cysteine and the closing phenylalanine or tryptophan. The D gene is left open where the match is weak.

. | TRBJ2-5 | TRBV5-1 | TGCGCCAGCAACTTGTACTTGGAGGCCTCCCAAGAGACCCAGTACTTC | CASNLYLEASQETQYF
. | TRBJ1-1 | TRBV5-1 | TGCGCCAGCACTCAGTGGGATGGGGGCACTGAAGCTTTCTTT | CASTQWDGGTEAFF
. | TRBJ2-5 | TRBV20-1 | TGCAGTGCTCAGGGCCGCCAAGAGACCCAGTACTTC | CSAQGRQETQYF
TRBD2 | TRBJ2-1 | TRBV28 | TGTGCCAGCAGTGCTAGCGGGATAAACAATGAGCAGTTCTTC | CASSASGINNEQFF
. | TRBJ2-7 | TRBV28 | TGTGCCAGCAGTGCCCCGGGACCGGTAGACGAGCAGTACTTC | CASSAPGPVDEQYF
TRBD1 | TRBJ1-2 | TRBV5-5 | TGTGCCAGCAGCTTGGATTCGGGACAGGTCTATGGCTACACCTTC | CASSLDSGQVYGYTF
. | TRBJ2-4 | TRBV7-2 | TGTGCCAGCAGCTTAGAAGGGCGAAAAAACATTCAGTACTTC | CASSLEGRKNIQYF
. | TRBJ1-6 | TRBV6-6 | TGTGCCAGCAGTTATGGAGGGTCCAATAATTCACCCCTCCACTTT | CASSYGGSNNSPLHF
. | TRBJ2-7 | TRBV7-9 | TGTGCCAGCAGCTTTGGGGAGTACGAGCAGTACTTC | CASSFGEYEQYF
. | TRBJ2-7 | TRBV28 | TGTGCCAGCGGGGGGGGGCTCGAGCAGTACTTC | CASGGGLEQYF